Below are 20 T cell receptor beta chains sequenced from a single sample in a study of regulatory T cells in long-lasting Graves disease. Noted time point: newly diagnosed GD, antithyroid drugs for less than 3 months. With RNA extracted from PBMCs as input, the TCR library was made. Through Arm-PCR of CDR3 regions and iRepertoire HTBI primers, TCR beta libraries were built. TCRdb fed the multiplex PCR reads into MiXCR, producing one record per CDR3 protein. The data contain 400,000 to 500,000 distinct CDR3 sequences, about 16% of them singletons. These records were also assigned to another study, of T cells in Graves' hyperthyroidism and ophthalmopathy.

Sequences were derived from peripheral blood mononuclear cells (PBMCs), sampled at new diagnosis, from a patient treated with antithyroid drugs. The receptors were gathered from a woman in her twenties or thirties with Graves disease.

This clonotype was observed a few times. This chain uses TRBV3-1 with TRBJ2-7; no clear D gene. CDR3 size: 16 residues. Trimming removed 1 base at V and 2 bases at J, with 15 bases between. CDR1 LGHDT and CDR2 YNNKEL come from the germline V gene (reference sequence). The DNA of the CDR3 is TGTGCCAGCAGCCAAGCCGGCCTCCCGAGTACCTACGAGCAGTACTTC. It codes for CASSQAGLPSTYEQYF.

V and J are TRBV11-2 and TRBJ2-5; 7 bases map to TRBD2. The CDR3 covers 15 residues. After removal of 6 bases from V and 2 bases from J, the junction contained 9 bases not matched to a gene. CDR1 and CDR2 (germline): SGHAT, FQNNGV. DNA of the CDR3: TGTGCCAGCAGACCAGGCGCGGGAGAACAAGAGACCCAGTACTTC. This translates into CASRPGAGEQETQYF.

This clonotype has just a few counts. The J gene is TRBJ2-3, the V gene TRBV5-1, with 7 bases matching TRBD2. V shed 4 bases, J shed 1 base, and the junction held 12 bases outside the gene matches. CDR3 length: 17 amino acids. Germline-derived CDR1 and CDR2 are SGHRS and YFSETQ. CDR3 in amino acids: CASSIGASGTRTDTQYF. In nucleotides, the CDR3 is TGCGCCAGCAGCATTGGAGCAAGCGGGACTCGCACAGATACGCAGTATTTT.

There are many counts of this clonotype. The junction shows a germline mismatch at one end, possibly a read error. The chain joins TRBV7-9 to TRBJ1-1; D gene uncertain. Germline values: CDR1 SEHNR, CDR2 FQNEAQ (reference sequence). This CDR3 spans 13 amino acids. The CDR3 nucleotides read TGCGCCAGCAGCCAACTGGGGAACACTGAAGCTTTCTTT. Encoded protein: CASSQLGNTEAFF.

The table lists this clonotype with many counts. This chain uses TRBV20-1 with TRBJ2-7; D remains ambiguous. V lost 4 bases and J 2 bases, leaving 9 bases between the germline ends. This CDR3 has 12 amino acids. Germline V gene lookup returns CDR1 DFQATT and CDR2 SNEGSKA (reference sequence). The CDR3 loop reads CSANPQTYEQYF. Written as DNA, the CDR3 is TGCAGTGCTAACCCACAAACCTACGAGCAGTACTTC.

This clonotype has a count of ten or more. The J gene is TRBJ2-1, the V gene TRBV29-1; D perhaps matches TRBD1 (6 bases). V was shortened by 1 base and J by 7 bases, with 11 bases between the two germline ends. Germline CDR1 and CDR2: SQVTM and ANQGSEA. This CDR3 contains 13 residues. CDR3 DNA: TGCAGCGTTGAAGGGACAGTTAAGAATGAGCAGTTCTTC. This gives the protein CSVEGTVKNEQFF.

This clonotype showed up many times. This chain uses TRBV5-6 with TRBJ2-4; D is perhaps TRBD1 or TRBD2 (5 bases each). The CDR3 spans 15 residues. Trimming removed 4 bases from V and 2 bases from J, with 13 bases in between. Per germline, CDR1 SGHDT and CDR2 YYEEEE. The CDR3 is CASSGLGTTKNIQYF. DNA of the CDR3: TGTGCCAGCAGCGGTCTGGGGACGACCAAAAACATTCAGTACTTC.

The table lists this clonotype with many counts. This chain uses TRBV2 with TRBJ2-7; 11 positions agree with TRBD1. Germline CDR1 SNHLY, CDR2 FYNNEI. The CDR3 totals 14 residues. V gave up 6 bases and J gave up 4 bases; unmatched junction bases: 5. This CDR3 reads CASSTDRGQYEQYF. The CDR3 DNA reads TGTGCCAGCAGCACGGACAGGGGGCAATACGAGCAGTACTTC.

Many counts were recorded for this clonotype. This rearrangement joins TRBV24-1 to TRBJ2-3, with a weak D call TRBD2 (6 bases). The V gene lost 3 bases and the J gene lost 1 base, with 22 bases spanning the gap. CDR3 size: 19 residues. Germline V gene lookup returns CDR1 KGHDR and CDR2 SFDVKD. In DNA form, the CDR3 reads TGTGCCACCAGTGATCGGCCACGGGACTTAGCGTGGGGCACAGATACGCAGTATTTT. This translates into CATSDRPRDLAWGTDTQYF.

At least ten counts were recorded for this clonotype. V gene TRBV2 combines with J gene TRBJ1-1; D gene ambiguous. CDR1 and CDR2 (germline): SNHLY, FYNNEI. The CDR3 consists of 14 residues. The V end was cut by 2 bases, the J end by 1 base, with 8 bases between. The CDR3 DNA reads as TGTGCCAGCAGTGAAAATCCTCCGAACACTGAAGCTTTCTTT. Translation: CASSENPPNTEAFF.

This clonotype was seen repeatedly, ten times or more. The chain joins TRBV18 to TRBJ1-4, with TRBD1 as a possible D gene (5 bases). V lost 6 bases and J lost 5, with 19 bases in between. CDR3 length equals 16 residues. Germline values: CDR1 KGHSH, CDR2 LQKENI. The CDR3 coding sequence is TGTGCCAGCTCTACGCTTGAGGACAATGAGAATGAAAAACTGTTTTTT. Its translation is CASSTLEDNENEKLFF.

In its sample, this clonotype was seen many times. This chain links TRBV5-5 with TRBJ2-6, with D hard to call. The CDR3 runs to 14 residues. V was shortened by 0 bases and J by 2 bases, with 3 bases between the two germline ends. The germline gives CDR1 SGHKS, CDR2 YYEKEE (reference sequence). The CDR3 loop reads CASSLGAGANVLTF. CDR3 bases: TGTGCCAGCAGCTTGGGGGCTGGGGCCAACGTCCTGACTTTC.

The sample holds a few counts of this clonotype. This could be a read error, since a much larger clone is one nucleotide away. The J gene is TRBJ2-2, the V gene TRBV5-1, with D perhaps matching TRBD1 (6 bases). Germline V gives CDR1 SGHRS, CDR2 YFSETQ. The CDR3 extends over 15 amino acids. The V end was cut by 4 bases, the J end by 6 bases, with 16 bases between. The CDR3, as DNA: TGCGCCAGCAGCCCCGGGACACCTAACCCCGGGGAGCTGTTTTTT. Protein sequence: CASSPGTPNPGELFF.

This rearrangement joins TRBV11-2 to TRBJ2-3, with unresolved D. The better agreement between TRBJ1-1 and the DNA end casts doubt on the J call. From germline, CDR1 is SGHAT and CDR2 FQNNGV. The CDR3 runs to 15 residues. CDR3 in DNA: TGTGCCAGCAGCTTAGATCCGGTAGCAGGACGTCAAGCTTTCTTT. Translating gives CASSLDPVAGRQAFF.

Points on this clonotype: A much larger clone lies a single base off, so this may be a read error. The CDR3 does not end in the conserved phenylalanine or tryptophan, so this is likely a read error. J is TRBJ2-2 and V is TRBV12-3 or TRBV12-4, with TRBD1 matching over 10 bases. The CDR3 sequence is 15 residues long. CDR3 sequence (DNA): TGTGCCACCAGTTTGGGACAGGGGCACACCGGGGAGCTGTTTTCT. As protein: CATSLGQGHTGELFS.

For this clonotype: Possible read error: a much larger clone is one base away. V is TRBV28 and J is TRBJ1-2, with 7 nucleotides matching TRBD1. Germline V lookup: CDR1 MDHEN, CDR2 SYDVKM. This CDR3 is 16 amino acids long. Trimming at V came to 8 bases and at J to 5 bases, leaving 17 bases not matched to a gene. CDR3 sequence: CASGPREGGGFYGYTF. The CDR3 region has the DNA TGTGCCAGCGGTCCCCGAGAGGGAGGGGGCTTTTATGGCTACACCTTC.

In the case of this clonotype: It may be a read error: a sequence one base away is much more abundant. This chain links TRBV5-1 with TRBJ2-1, with a tentative D call TRBD2 (6 bases). The germline CDR1 and CDR2 sequences are SGHRS and YFSETQ. This CDR3 is built from 15 residues. CDR3 sequence reads: CAGSITSSSHNEQFF. The CDR3 region has the DNA TGCGCCGGCAGCATAACTAGCTCCTCCCACAATGAGCAGTTCTTC.

With regard to this clonotype: One base away lies a much larger clone, so this may be a sequencing read error. The CDR3 region is CASSLLGGLNTDAFF. The CDR3 DNA sequence: TGTGCCAGCAGCTTATTGGGCGGCTTGAACACTGACGCTTTCTTT. The chain combines TRBV7-2 with TRBJ1-1; D not resolved. Germline V gene data show CDR1 as SGHTA and CDR2 as FQGNSA. The CDR3 is 15 amino acids.

J is TRBJ2-7 and V is TRBV3-1; D unresolved. The V gene's germline CDR1 is LGHDT and CDR2 YNNKEL (reference sequence). The CDR3 is 15 residues long. V shed 4 bases and J shed 2 bases, with 15 bases lying between them. The CDR3 DNA is TGTGCCAGCAGCCCGGCCAGCCCTAATACCTACGAGCAGTACTTC. Translating it yields CASSPASPNTYEQYF.

The table lists this clonotype with a count of one. J is TRBJ1-5 and V is TRBV19; 7 nucleotides align to TRBD1. The CDR3 has 16 residues. V was pared by 2 bases and J by 7 bases, with 11 bases of the junction left unmatched. Germline V gives CDR1 LNHDA, CDR2 SQIVND (reference sequence). The CDR3 loop is CASSIFATGVRQPQHF. CDR3 DNA: TGTGCCAGTAGTATATTCGCAACAGGGGTAAGGCAGCCCCAGCATTTT.